The sequence of this T cell receptor beta chain was determined in a study of blood T cell repertoires in COVID-19. About the research overall: PBMCs, B-cell-depleted T cells, or T cells provided the cDNA or gDNA that made up the material.

Sequencing was performed with immunoSEQ multiplex PCR; in TCRdb, only in-frame clones are kept and a portion is missing. Of 120,000 or so clones in the sample, about four fifths were seen once. CDR1 and CDR2 (germline): SGHDN, FVKESK. V was clipped by 0 bases and J by 6 bases; unmatched bases: 9. This CDR3 region has 16 residues. This clone was seen repeatedly, ten times or more. The chain couples TRBV14 to TRBJ2-7, with TRBD1 matching over 9 bases. The TCR comes from a woman aged 50 to 60 with acute or convalescent COVID-19. Specimen: peripheral blood. The CDR3 is CASSQEGQGYVGEQYF. CDR3 nucleotide sequence: TGTGCCAGCAGCCAAGAGGGACAGGGTTATGTTGGCGAGCAGTACTTC.